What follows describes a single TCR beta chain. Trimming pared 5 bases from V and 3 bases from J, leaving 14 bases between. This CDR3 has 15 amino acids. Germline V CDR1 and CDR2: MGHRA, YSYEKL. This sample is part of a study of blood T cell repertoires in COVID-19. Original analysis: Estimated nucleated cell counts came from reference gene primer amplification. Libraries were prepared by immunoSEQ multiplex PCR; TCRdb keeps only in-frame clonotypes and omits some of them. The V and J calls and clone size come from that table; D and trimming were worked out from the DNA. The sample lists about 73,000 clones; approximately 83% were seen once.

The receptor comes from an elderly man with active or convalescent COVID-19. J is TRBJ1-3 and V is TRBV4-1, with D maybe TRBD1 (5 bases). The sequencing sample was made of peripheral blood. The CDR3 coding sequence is TGCGCCAGCAGCTCCCAGGGAATTAGTGGAAACACCATATATTTT. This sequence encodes CASSSQGISGNTIYF.